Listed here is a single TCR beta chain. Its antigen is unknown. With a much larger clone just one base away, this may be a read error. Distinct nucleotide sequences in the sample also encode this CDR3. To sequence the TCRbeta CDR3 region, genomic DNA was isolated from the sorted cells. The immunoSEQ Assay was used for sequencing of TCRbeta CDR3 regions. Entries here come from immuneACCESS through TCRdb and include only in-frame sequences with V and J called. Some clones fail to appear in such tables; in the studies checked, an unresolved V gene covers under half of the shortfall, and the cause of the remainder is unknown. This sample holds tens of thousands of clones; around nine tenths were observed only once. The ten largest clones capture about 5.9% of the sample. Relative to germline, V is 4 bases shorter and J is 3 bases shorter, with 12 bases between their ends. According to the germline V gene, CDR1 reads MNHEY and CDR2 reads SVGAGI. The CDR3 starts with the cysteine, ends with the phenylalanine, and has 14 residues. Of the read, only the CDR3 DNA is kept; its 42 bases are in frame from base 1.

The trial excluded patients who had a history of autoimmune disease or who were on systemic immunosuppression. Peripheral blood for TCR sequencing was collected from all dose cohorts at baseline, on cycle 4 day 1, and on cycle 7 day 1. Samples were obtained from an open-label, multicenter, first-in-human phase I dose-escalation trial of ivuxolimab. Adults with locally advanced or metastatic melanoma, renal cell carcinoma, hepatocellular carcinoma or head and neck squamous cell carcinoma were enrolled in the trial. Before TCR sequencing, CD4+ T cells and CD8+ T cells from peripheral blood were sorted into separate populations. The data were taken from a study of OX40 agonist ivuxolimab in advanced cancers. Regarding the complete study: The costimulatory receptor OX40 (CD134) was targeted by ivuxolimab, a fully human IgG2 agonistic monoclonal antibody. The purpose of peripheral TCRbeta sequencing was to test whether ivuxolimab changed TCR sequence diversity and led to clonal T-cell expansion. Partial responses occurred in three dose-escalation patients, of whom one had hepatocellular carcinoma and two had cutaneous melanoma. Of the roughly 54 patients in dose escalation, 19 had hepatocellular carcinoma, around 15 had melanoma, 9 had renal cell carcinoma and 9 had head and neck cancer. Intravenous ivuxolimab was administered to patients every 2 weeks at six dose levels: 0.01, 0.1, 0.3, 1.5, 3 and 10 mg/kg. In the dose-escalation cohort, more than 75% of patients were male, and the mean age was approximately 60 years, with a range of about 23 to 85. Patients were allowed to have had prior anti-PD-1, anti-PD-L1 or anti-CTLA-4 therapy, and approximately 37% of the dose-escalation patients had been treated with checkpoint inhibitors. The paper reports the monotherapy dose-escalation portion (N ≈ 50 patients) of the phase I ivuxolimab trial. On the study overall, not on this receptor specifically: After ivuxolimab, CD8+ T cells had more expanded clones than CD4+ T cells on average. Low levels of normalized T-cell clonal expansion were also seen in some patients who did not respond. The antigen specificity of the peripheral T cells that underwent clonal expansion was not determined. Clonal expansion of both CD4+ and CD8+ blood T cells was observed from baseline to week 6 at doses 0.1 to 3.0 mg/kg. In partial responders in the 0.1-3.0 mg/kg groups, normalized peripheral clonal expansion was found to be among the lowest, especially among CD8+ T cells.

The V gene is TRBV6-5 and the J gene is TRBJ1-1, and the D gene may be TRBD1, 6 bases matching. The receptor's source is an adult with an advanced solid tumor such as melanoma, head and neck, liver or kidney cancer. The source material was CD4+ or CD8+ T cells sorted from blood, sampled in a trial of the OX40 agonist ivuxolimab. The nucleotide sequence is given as TGTGCCAGCAGTTGGAGGGAGGGGGACACTGAAGCTTTCTTT. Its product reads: CASSWREGDTEAFF.